Presented here are 31 T cell receptor beta chains from one specimen sequenced in a study of blood T cell repertoires in COVID-19. This table comes from immunoSEQ multiplex PCR, and its TCRdb copy is limited to in-frame clones, with some not included. The table shows more than 150,000 clones, with approximately 86% occurring only once. The specimen was peripheral blood. The receptors stem from an older man with active or convalescent COVID-19.

The CDR3 nucleotides are TGTGCCATCAGTGACGACAGTTTTCAGCCCCAGCATTTT. Translating it yields CAISDDSFQPQHF. The rearrangement uses TRBV10-3 and TRBJ1-5, with D tentatively TRBD1 (5 bases). The V and J ends lost 3 bases and 6 bases respectively, with 9 bases between them. Germline V gene data show CDR1 as ENHRY and CDR2 as SYGVKD. The CDR3 consists of 13 residues.

The CDR3 is CAWRAGTGGFYEQYF. In DNA, the CDR3 is TGTGCCTGGAGGGCCGGGACAGGGGGCTTCTACGAGCAGTACTTC. The chain has TRBV30 and TRBJ2-7, with TRBD1 matching 12 bases. The V and J ends lost 3 bases and 3 bases, in that order; junction bases with no gene match: 6. This CDR3 comprises 15 residues. Germline V lookup: CDR1 GTSNPN, CDR2 SVGIG (reference sequence). Full variable domain (rest looked up from reference TRBV30 and TRBJ2-7): SQTIHQWPATLVQPVGSPLSLECTVEGTSNPNLYWYRQAAGRGLQLLFYSVGIGQISSEVPQNLSASRPQDRQFILSSKKLLLSDSGFYLCAWRAGTGGFYEQYFGPGTRLTVT.

This chain links TRBV24-1 with TRBJ2-6, with 10 bases aligning to TRBD1. CDR3 length equals 17 residues. Germline V gene sequence: CDR1 KGHDR, CDR2 SFDVKD. Unmatched junction bases numbered 2, after V lost 4 bases and J lost 0 bases. The CDR3 loop reads CATSEDRGRSGANVLTF. CDR3 nucleotide sequence: TGTGCCACCAGTGAAGACAGGGGGCGCTCTGGGGCCAACGTCCTGACTTTC.

The J gene is TRBJ2-7, the V gene TRBV15, with D possibly TRBD2 on 5 matching bases. Germline values: CDR1 LNHNV, CDR2 YYDKDF (reference sequence). This CDR3 region has 13 residues. V lost 0 bases to trimming and J lost 7 bases, with 10 bases between them. The CDR3 here is CATSRDPTGEQYF. The CDR3 DNA is TGTGCCACCAGCAGAGATCCCACGGGGGAGCAGTACTTC. Full variable domain (rest looked up from reference TRBV15 and TRBJ2-7): DAMVIQNPRYQVTQFGKPVTLSCSQTLNHNVMYWYQQKSSQAPKLLFHYYDKDFNNEADTPDNFQSRRPNTSFCFLDIRSPGLGDTAMYLCATSRDPTGEQYFGPGTRLTVT.

V gene TRBV5-1 combines with J gene TRBJ2-1; 9 bases are shared with TRBD1. This CDR3 is 16 amino acids long. The germline CDR1 and CDR2 sequences are SGHRS and YFSETQ. V trimming: 2 bases; J trimming: 1 base; junction bases outside the gene matches: 4. The CDR3 nucleotides read TGCGCCAGCAGCTTAACAGGGGGCTCATCCTACAATGAGCAGTTCTTC. Protein sequence: CASSLTGGSSYNEQFF. Full variable domain (outside the CDR3, taken from reference TRBV5-1 and TRBJ2-1): KAGVTQTPRYLIKTRGQQVTLSCSPISGHRSVSWYQQTPGQGLQFLFEYFSETQRNKGNFPGRFSGRQFSNSRSEMNVSTLELGDSALYLCASSLTGGSSYNEQFFGPGTRLTVL.

This sequence joins TRBV11-2 and TRBJ1-1, with D uncertain. The CDR3 has 11 amino acids. Trimming removed 5 bases from V and 5 bases from J, with 6 bases in between. Germline V lookup: CDR1 SGHAT, CDR2 FQNNGV. CDR3 amino acids: CASSPRTEAFF. CDR3 nucleotide sequence: TGTGCCAGCAGCCCTCGGACTGAAGCTTTCTTT. The full variable domain, rest sourced from reference TRBV11-2 and TRBJ1-1, is EAGVAQSPRYKIIEKRQSVAFWCNPISGHATLYWYQQILGQGPKLLIQFQNNGVVDDSQLPKDRFSAERLKGVDSTLKIQPAKLEDSAVYLCASSPRTEAFFGQGTRLTVV.

The chain combines TRBV2 with TRBJ1-4; 7 bases match TRBD1. This CDR3 region has 11 residues. V trimming: 6 bases; J trimming: 13 bases; junction bases outside the gene matches: 5. CDR1 and CDR2 from the germline V gene are SNHLY and FYNNEI. The chain's CDR3 is CASSQQGPLFF. As DNA, the CDR3 is TGTGCCAGCAGCCAACAGGGGCCACTGTTTTTT.

CDR3 DNA: TGTGCCTGGCTACATGGCCCGGGGCCCCAGCATTTT. It codes for CAWLHGPGPQHF. This chain joins TRBV30 and TRBJ1-5, with D unresolved. V lost 5 bases and J lost 9, with 14 bases in between. Germline CDR1 GTSNPN, CDR2 SVGIG (reference sequence). The CDR3 is 12 amino acids.

The chain couples TRBV28 to TRBJ1-2, with TRBD1 matching over 9 bases. Germline V gene lookup returns CDR1 MDHEN and CDR2 SYDVKM. V was clipped by 6 bases and J by 4 bases; unmatched bases: 15. The CDR3 extends over 17 amino acids. Here the CDR3 reads CASRLSSGTGPVYGYTF. CDR3 nucleotides: TGTGCCAGCAGACTATCATCCGGGACAGGGCCCGTCTATGGCTACACCTTC.

The chain recombines TRBV4-1 with TRBJ1-1; 8 bases map to TRBD1. Unmatched junction bases numbered 15, after V lost 0 bases and J lost 3 bases. The CDR3 sequence is 19 residues long. Germline values: CDR1 MGHRA, CDR2 YSYEKL. The CDR3 here is CASSQERSVGQGGYTEAFF. DNA for the CDR3: TGCGCCAGCAGCCAAGAACGGTCCGTTGGACAGGGTGGGTACACTGAAGCTTTCTTT.

The chain has TRBV28 and TRBJ2-2; a possible D gene is TRBD1 (6 bases). The CDR3 is made up of 14 amino acids. The V gene lost 8 bases and the J gene lost 2 bases, with 12 bases spanning the gap. Germline CDR1 and CDR2: MDHEN and SYDVKM. CDR3 protein: CASLGTPNTGELFF. In nucleotides, the CDR3 is TGTGCCAGCCTCGGGACACCAAACACCGGGGAGCTGTTTTTT. The complete variable domain, with remaining parts taken from reference TRBV28 and TRBJ2-2, reads DVKVTQSSRYLVKRTGEKVFLECVQDMDHENMFWYRQDPGLGLRLIYFSYDVKMKEKGDIPEGYSVSREKKERFSLILESASTNQTSMYLCASLGTPNTGELFFGEGSRLTVL.

The rearrangement joins TRBV7-9 to TRBJ1-3; 7 bases align to TRBD1. The CDR3 consists of 15 residues. CDR1 and CDR2 (germline): SEHNR, FQNEAQ (reference sequence). Losses at the gene ends were 5 bases for V and 4 bases for J; bases not matched to a gene: 8. CDR3 nucleotide sequence: TGTGCCAGCAGCCCCCGGACAGGCAACGGAAACACCATATATTTT. It specifies CASSPRTGNGNTIYF.

The chain carries TRBV19 and TRBJ1-6, with unresolved D. The CDR3 sequence is 16 residues long. Trimming removed 6 bases from V and 0 bases from J, with 12 bases in between. CDR1 and CDR2 from the germline V gene are LNHDA and SQIVND (reference sequence). The chain's CDR3 is CASSQTQSSYNSPLHF. CDR3 sequence (DNA): TGTGCCAGTAGCCAAACACAGAGCTCCTATAATTCACCCCTCCACTTT.

V usage is TRBV28 and J usage is TRBJ1-2, with D tentatively TRBD1 (6 bases). There are 15 residues in the CDR3. The ends were cut back, 1 base at V and 0 bases at J, with 9 bases in the middle. Germline V gene lookup returns CDR1 MDHEN and CDR2 SYDVKM. This CDR3 reads CASSLLTGTNYGYTF. The CDR3 DNA follows: TGTGCCAGCAGTTTATTAACAGGGACTAACTATGGCTACACCTTC.

The CDR3 nucleotides are TGCAGCGTTAAGCCCGGGACAAGGGAGCAGTACTTC. It translates to CSVKPGTREQYF. The chain employs TRBV29-1 and TRBJ2-7; TRBD1 might be the D (6 bases). This CDR3 is built from 12 residues. V gave up 5 bases and J gave up 7 bases, with 15 bases separating them. Germline CDR1 is SQVTM and CDR2 is ANQGSEA.

This clone was observed a few times. The J gene is TRBJ1-4, the V gene TRBV9, with 9 nucleotides matching TRBD1. The germline V gene has CDR1 SGDLS and CDR2 YYNGEE. V lost 0 bases to trimming and J lost 7 bases; unmatched junction nucleotides: 4. The CDR3 is 15 residues long. This chain's CDR3 is CASSVGGTGSEKLFF. The CDR3 DNA reads as TGTGCCAGCAGCGTAGGGGGGACAGGGTCTGAAAAACTGTTTTTT.

The chain recombines TRBV10-2 with TRBJ2-3; 9 nucleotides agree with TRBD2. Trimming cost V 8 bases and J 0 bases; bases outside gene matches: 6. The CDR3 is 15 residues long. Germline CDR1 and CDR2: WSHSY and SAAADI. The CDR3, as DNA: TGCGCCAGCCAGACTAGCGGAGCTAGCACAGATACGCAGTATTTT. This gives the protein CASQTSGASTDTQYF.

V and J are TRBV11-3 and TRBJ2-2; no firm D call. This CDR3 region has 14 residues. Germline V gives CDR1 SGHNT, CDR2 YENEEA. V was pared by 4 bases and J by 4 bases, with 10 bases between. The CDR3 nucleotides read TGTGCCAGCAGCTACAGAGTGGGCACCGGGGAGCTGTTTTTT. This encodes CASSYRVGTGELFF.

This chain joins TRBV3-1 (or the pseudogene TRBV3-2) and TRBJ2-7; weak D call: TRBD1 (7 bases). The germline V gene has CDR1 LGHDT and CDR2 YNNKEL (reference sequence). This CDR3 has 17 residues. V was clipped by 3 bases and J by 2 bases, with 20 bases between them. The CDR3 bases are TGTGCCAGCAGCCAGCCCCAGGGGGGCGGGCGACCCTACGAGCAGTACTTC. As protein: CASSQPQGGGRPYEQYF.

This chain connects TRBV7-9 to TRBJ2-3, with TRBD1 matching over 7 bases. The CDR3 runs to 15 residues. In germline, CDR1 is SEHNR, CDR2 FQNEAQ (reference sequence). With 3 bases clipped from V and 2 bases from J, the junction kept 5 bases outside the gene matches. CDR3 in amino acids: CASSFGTANTDTQYF. The DNA of the CDR3 is TGTGCCAGCAGCTTTGGGACAGCCAACACAGATACGCAGTATTTT.

The CDR3 bases are TGCGCCAGCAGCCGGGTACTAGCGGGGGGAGTCTACAATGAGCAGTTCTTC. Its translation: CASSRVLAGGVYNEQFF. The rearrangement joins TRBV4-1 to TRBJ2-1; TRBD2 aligns across 12 bases. V lost 4 bases, J lost 3 bases, and 7 bases stayed unmatched. Per the germline V gene, CDR1 is MGHRA and CDR2 is YSYEKL. The CDR3 contains 17 residues.

The chain recombines TRBV19 with TRBJ2-3; D perhaps matches TRBD1 (6 bases). This CDR3 region has 14 residues. Trimming left V 6 bases short and J 0 bases short, with 10 bases between. Germline V gives CDR1 LNHDA, CDR2 SQIVND (reference sequence). The CDR3 reads CASSPRGSTDTQYF. In nucleotides, the CDR3 is TGTGCCAGTAGCCCTAGGGGGAGCACAGATACGCAGTATTTT.

The CDR3 reads CASSPLAGVTDTQYF. The CDR3 DNA reads TGTGCCAGCTCACCACTAGCGGGGGTTACAGATACGCAGTATTTT. The chain has TRBV18 and TRBJ2-3; 9 nucleotides align to TRBD2. Losses at the gene ends were 1 base for V and 3 bases for J; bases not matched to a gene: 2. CDR1 and CDR2 from the germline V gene are KGHSH and LQKENI. The CDR3 runs to 15 residues.

This chain joins TRBV20-1 and TRBJ2-7, with 8 bases lining up with TRBD2. Germline-derived CDR1 and CDR2 are DFQATT and SNEGSKA (reference sequence). The CDR3 loop spans 13 amino acids. V trimming: 6 bases; J trimming: 2 bases; junction bases outside the gene matches: 6. CDR3 nucleotides: TGCAGTGCCAGTAGCGGGACCACCTACGAGCAGTACTTC. Encoded protein: CSASSGTTYEQYF.

This chain uses TRBV5-1 with TRBJ2-3; D perhaps matches TRBD2 (6 bases). The V and J ends lost 4 bases and 2 bases respectively, with 11 bases between them. Per the germline V gene, CDR1 is SGHRS and CDR2 is YFSETQ. This CDR3 contains 14 residues. CDR3 loop: CASSHSGLTDTQYF. DNA for the CDR3: TGCGCCAGCAGCCATAGCGGACTCACAGATACGCAGTATTTT.

The chain has TRBV7-8 and TRBJ1-1; no reliable D call. Trimming took 1 base from V and 0 from J, leaving 6 bases between them. Germline values: CDR1 SGHVS, CDR2 FQNEAQ. The CDR3 totals 14 residues. The CDR3 nucleotides are TGTGCCAGCAGCTTAGGGCGGTTGAACACTGAAGCTTTCTTT. It encodes CASSLGRLNTEAFF.

The chain couples TRBV7-2 to TRBJ1-5; possibly TRBD1 for D (6 bases). Trimming took 2 bases from V and 6 from J, leaving 8 bases between them. CDR1 is SGHTA, CDR2 FQGNSA, per germline. The CDR3 covers 13 residues. CDR3 coding DNA: TGTGCCAGCAGCTTAAGGGGGTCTCAGCCCCAGCATTTT. It specifies CASSLRGSQPQHF.

This chain joins TRBV27 and TRBJ2-7; 9 bases fit TRBD2. V gave up 11 bases and J gave up 3 bases; unmatched junction bases: 14. CDR1 and CDR2 (germline): MNHEY, SMNVEV (reference sequence). The CDR3 has 15 amino acids. The CDR3 DNA is TGTGCCGGCCTCCGTTGGCTAGCGGGGCACTACGAGCAGTACTTC. This sequence encodes CAGLRWLAGHYEQYF.

This rearrangement joins TRBV9 to TRBJ2-3, with D possibly being TRBD2 (5 bases). This CDR3 has 15 residues. V gave up 2 bases and J gave up 0 bases, with 10 bases separating them. Germline V CDR1 and CDR2: SGDLS, YYNGEE. CDR3 nucleotide sequence: TGTGCCAGCAGCGTCGAAGCGGCGAGCACAGATACGCAGTATTTT. Protein: CASSVEAASTDTQYF.

The rearrangement joins TRBV18 to TRBJ2-5; 10 bases line up with TRBD2. Germline trimming cut 1 base from V and 1 base from J; bases unmatched to any gene: 3. There are 16 residues in the CDR3. Germline V CDR1 and CDR2: KGHSH, LQKENI. For the CDR3, the DNA is TGTGCCAGCTCACCACAACGGACTAGCGGCCAAGAGACCCAGTACTTC. This translates into CASSPQRTSGQETQYF.

The chain links TRBV18 to TRBJ1-2, with 7 bases lining up with TRBD1. CDR3 size: 13 residues. Per the germline V gene, CDR1 is KGHSH and CDR2 is LQKENI. V trimming: 6 bases; J trimming: 3 bases; junction bases outside the gene matches: 4. As DNA, the CDR3 is TGTGCCAGCTCTTTCGGACAGGACTATGGCTACACCTTC. Protein sequence: CASSFGQDYGYTF.